What follows are 2 T cell receptor beta chains derived from one specimen sequenced in a study of blood T cell repertoires in COVID-19. Method: immunoSEQ multiplex PCR; TCRdb's copy keeps in-frame clones and lacks some. The table has a few hundred thousand clones, about 85% seen once; the top ten hold approximately 5.3%. The sequencing input was PBMCs or T cells enriched from blood (not recorded which). Source of these receptors: a woman in her twenties or thirties who had recovered from COVID-19.

This clone was seen once. The gene calls are TRBV30 and TRBJ1-2; weak D call: TRBD1 (5 bases). The V gene's germline CDR1 is GTSNPN and CDR2 SVGIG (reference sequence). The V end was cut by 0 bases, the J end by 10 bases, with 18 bases between. This CDR3 comprises 14 residues. The CDR3 here is CAWSVGLDSGAYTF. In nucleotides, the CDR3 is TGTGCCTGGAGTGTAGGGCTTGACAGTGGGGCCTACACCTTC.

The chain has TRBV5-1 and TRBJ1-1, with 12 bases identical to TRBD1. Germline CDR1 is SGHRS and CDR2 is YFSETQ. V trimming: 4 bases; J trimming: 3 bases; junction bases outside the gene matches: 7. The CDR3 has 16 amino acids. In DNA, the CDR3 is TGCGCCAGCAGCCACCGGGACAGGGGGCTGTACACTGAAGCTTTCTTT. It codes for CASSHRDRGLYTEAFF.